This TCR beta chain comes out of a study of blood T cell repertoires in COVID-19. Study at large: From the United States, Italy and Spain came samples of acute and convalescent COVID-19. From T cells, B-cell-depleted T cells, or PBMCs came the material, which was cDNA or gDNA.

Here immunoSEQ multiplex PCR was the method, and the copy in TCRdb shows in-frame clones only, minus some. The sample includes some 250,000 clones, approximately 83% seen only once; the top ten take over 1.5%. The CDR3 is 12 amino acids. CDR1 is WNHNN, CDR2 SYGVQD, per germline (reference sequence). The germline V and J ends were trimmed by 3 bases and 6 bases, with 6 bases remaining between them. In terms of age and location, participants ranged from roughly 18 to 100 years and lived in about two dozen US areas. Symptom resolution, clearance, or two negative PCRs marked donors in Cohort 3 as recovered.

This receptor was obtained from a woman between 45 and 60 years old who had recovered from COVID-19. The chain links TRBV10-1 to TRBJ1-5; D is undetermined. Material: PBMCs or T cells enriched from blood (not recorded which). The CDR3 DNA sequence: TGCGCCAGCAGTGACGGGTTTCAGCCCCAGCATTTT. It codes for CASSDGFQPQHF.